The 18 T cell receptor beta chains below were found in one sample sequenced in a study of CD8 T cells in ankylosing spondylitis. Their antigens are not known. The study, taken as a whole, reports: Among TCR beta sequences, a motif of several highly homologous variants appeared characteristic of ankylosing spondylitis blood.

Via MiXCR, TCRdb re-called the 5' RACE reads, giving one row per CDR3 protein. The sample has about 540,000 distinct CDR3 sequences; over 9.5% are singletons. The sample was blood, either unsorted or a sorted T cell fraction (not recorded which). These receptors all come from a male donor with ankylosing spondylitis.

This rearrangement joins TRBV21-1 to TRBJ1-2. TRBV21-1 represents a pseudogene. The CDR3 is 16 residues long. This CDR3 is CASSLTRTGDPGGYTF. CDR3 coding DNA: TGTGCCAGCAGCCTCACCCGAACGGGGGACCCTGGAGGCTACACCTTC.

This clonotype occurred many times. The chain's CDR3 is CASGATSGLGETQYF. CDR3 nucleotide sequence: TGTGCTAGTGGTGCGACTAGCGGGCTTGGAGAGACCCAGTACTTC. The rearrangement uses TRBV12-5 and TRBJ2-5; 10 bases fit TRBD2. CDR3 size: 15 residues. V trimming: 5 bases; J trimming: 4 bases; junction bases outside the gene matches: 7. CDR1 and CDR2 from the germline V gene are LGHNT and FRNRAP. Together with reference TRBV12-5 and TRBJ2-5, the CDR3 gives the full variable domain: DARVTQTPRHKVTEMGQEVTMRCQPILGHNTVFWYRQTMMQGLELLAYFRNRAPLDDSGMPKDRFSAEMPDATLATLKIQPSEPRDSAVYFCASGATSGLGETQYFGPGTRLLVL.

Only a few counts were recorded for this clonotype. V is TRBV7-9 and J is TRBJ2-7, with D tentatively TRBD2 (6 bases). This CDR3 has 13 residues. Trimming removed 5 bases at V and 5 bases at J, with 13 bases between. Germline CDR1 is SEHNR and CDR2 is FQNEAQ (reference sequence). DNA of the CDR3: TGTGCCAGCAGCCAAAACACGGGGGACGAGCAGTACTTC. Residues: CASSQNTGDEQYF.

This clonotype turned up a few times. The chain links TRBV5-1 to TRBJ2-1, with TRBD2 identical over 14 bases. The J segment lost 0 bases and the V segment lost 4 bases, leaving 3 bases of the junction unmatched. The CDR3 is 17 amino acids. The germline gives CDR1 SGHRS, CDR2 YFSETQ. Written as DNA, the CDR3 is TGCGCCAGCAGCCTGACTAGCGGGAGGGTCTCCTACAATGAGCAGTTCTTC. Translating it yields CASSLTSGRVSYNEQFF.

The genes are TRBV25-1 and TRBJ1-1; TRBD1 is a possible D gene (6 bases). Trimming shortened V by 1 base and J by 3 bases, and 12 bases separated the two germline ends. This CDR3 is 15 amino acids long. Germline V CDR1 and CDR2: MGHDK, SYGVNS. The CDR3 region has the DNA TGTGCCAGCAGTGAATCAGGCAGGGGATACACTGAAGCTTTCTTT. It is translated as CASSESGRGYTEAFF.

This chain links TRBV20-1 with TRBJ2-3; no clear D gene. CDR1 is DFQATT, CDR2 SNEGSKA, per germline (reference sequence). The CDR3 runs to 13 residues. The V end was cut by 6 bases, the J end by 1 base, with 11 bases between. CDR3 in DNA: TGCAGTGCCCCGGACCAAGGCACAGATACGCAGTATTTT. Protein: CSAPDQGTDTQYF.

The chain links TRBV3-1 to TRBJ1-2; D might be TRBD1 (6 bases). Trimming cost V 4 bases and J 4 bases, with 13 bases left between them. The germline V gene has CDR1 LGHDT and CDR2 YNNKEL (reference sequence). This CDR3 region has 14 residues. CDR3 in amino acids: CASSPTQGSYGYTF. The CDR3 nucleotides read TGTGCCAGCAGCCCAACACAGGGCAGCTATGGCTACACCTTC. Full variable domain (missing parts from reference TRBV3-1 and TRBJ1-2): DTAVSQTPKYLVTQMGNDKSIKCEQNLGHDTMYWYKQDSKKFLKIMFSYNNKELIINETVPNRFSPKSPDKAHLNLHINSLELGDSAVYFCASSPTQGSYGYTFGSGTRLTVV.

This sequence joins TRBV12-3 or TRBV12-4 and TRBJ2-2; 8 bases are shared with TRBD1. The CDR3 extends over 16 amino acids. V lost 6 bases, J lost 4 bases, and 10 bases stayed unmatched. As DNA, the CDR3 is TGTGCCAGCAGCCCAGGGACAGGTTTCGGCACCGGGGAGCTGTTTTTT. This sequence encodes CASSPGTGFGTGELFF.

This clonotype was observed a handful of times. This chain uses TRBV7-2 with TRBJ1-1, with 7 nucleotides matching TRBD1. The CDR3 sequence is 15 residues long. Germline trimming cut 4 bases from V and 3 bases from J; bases unmatched to any gene: 8. Germline CDR1 reads SGHTA; CDR2 reads FQGNSA. The CDR3 here is CASSYRQGVDTEAFF. In DNA form, the CDR3 reads TGTGCCAGCAGCTATAGACAGGGTGTAGACACTGAAGCTTTCTTT.

This clonotype was detected a few times. V and J are TRBV20-1 and TRBJ2-7; 8 bases are a match to TRBD1. Germline trimming cut 0 bases from V and 1 base from J; bases unmatched to any gene: 11. Germline V gene lookup returns CDR1 DFQATT and CDR2 SNEGSKA (reference sequence). The CDR3 totals 17 residues. CDR3 in DNA: TGCAGTGCTAGAGACCGGGCCAGGACAGGGATATCCTACGAGCAGTACTTC. Translated: CSARDRARTGISYEQYF.

The rearrangement links TRBV10-3 to TRBJ1-5; D gene ambiguous. Germline CDR1 is ENHRY and CDR2 is SYGVKD. This CDR3 region has 14 residues. V shed 10 bases and J shed 3 bases, with 16 bases lying between them. CDR3 sequence (DNA): TGTGCCAGTGGTGCGAGGAAGGACAATCAGCCCCAGCATTTT. Its translation is CASGARKDNQPQHF.

In its sample, this clonotype was seen many times. The rearrangement uses TRBV5-6 and TRBJ2-7, with 8 bases aligning to TRBD1. The CDR3 covers 14 residues. Looked up from germline, CDR1 is SGHDT and CDR2 is YYEEEE. V dropped 5 bases and J dropped 3; count of bases not matched to a gene: 7. The CDR3 region is CASRGSGQGYEQYV. The CDR3 nucleotides read TGTGCCAGCAGGGGAAGTGGACAGGGCTACGAGCAGTACGTC.

The sample holds a few counts of this clonotype. The chain uses TRBV25-1 and TRBJ1-2, with 9 bases fitting TRBD1. The CDR3 contains 15 residues. CDR1 MGHDK and CDR2 SYGVNS come from the germline V gene. Losses at the gene ends were 3 bases for V and 8 bases for J; bases not matched to a gene: 10. The CDR3 sequence: CASSDRTGGGFGYTF. As DNA, the CDR3 is TGTGCCAGCAGTGATCGAACAGGGGGCGGGTTCGGCTACACCTTC.

In its sample, this clonotype was seen many times. The gene calls are TRBV12-3 or TRBV12-4 and TRBJ2-1, with 9 bases identical to TRBD1. J gave up 8 bases and V 7 bases, and 9 bases lay outside the gene matches. The CDR3 extends over 14 amino acids. CDR3 nucleotides: TGTGCCAGCACCCTCAAGGACAGGGGTCATGAGCAGTTCTTC. Translating it yields CASTLKDRGHEQFF.

This clonotype has at least ten counts. CDR3 residues: CASSVRGTVSYNEQFF. CDR3 bases: TGTGCCAGCAGTGTCAGGGGGACGGTCTCCTACAATGAGCAGTTCTTC. The rearrangement joins TRBV27 to TRBJ2-1; TRBD1 agrees at 7 bases. The CDR3 length is 16 residues. V lost 5 bases, J lost 0 bases, and 7 bases stayed unmatched. Looked up from germline, CDR1 is MNHEY and CDR2 is SMNVEV (reference sequence).

This clonotype has only a few counts. The chain is built from TRBV7-2 and TRBJ1-4; D not certain. This CDR3 is 16 amino acids long. Looked up from germline, CDR1 is SGHTA and CDR2 is FQGNSA. V shed 5 bases and J shed 4 bases, with 17 bases lying between them. The CDR3 loop is CASSRYGGGNNEKLFF. The CDR3 nucleotides read TGTGCCAGCAGCCGATATGGCGGCGGAAATAATGAAAAACTGTTTTTT.

In its sample, this clonotype was seen a few times. V usage is TRBV9 and J usage is TRBJ1-1; maybe TRBD1 (5 bases). From germline, CDR1 is SGDLS and CDR2 YYNGEE. This CDR3 comprises 14 residues. V lost 0 bases and J lost 6, with 12 bases in between. DNA for the CDR3: TGTGCCAGCAGCGTAGCCCGGGGCAGGGCTGAAGCTTTCTTT. Protein: CASSVARGRAEAFF.

This clonotype was counted ten times or more. This chain links TRBV5-1 with TRBJ2-7; D is possibly TRBD1 (6 bases). The V gene lost 6 bases and the J gene lost 5 bases, with 18 bases spanning the gap. This CDR3 is built from 14 residues. Per germline, CDR1 SGHRS and CDR2 YFSETQ. DNA of the CDR3: TGCGCCAGCACCTTCGGAACAGGGAGTGACGAGCAGTACTTC. The encoded protein is CASTFGTGSDEQYF.